The 22 T cell receptor beta chains given below trace back to one sample, sequenced in a study of PD-1 blockade in classical Hodgkin lymphoma. As to time point: cycle 4 day 1 (C4D1), after less than seven weeks of nivolumab. Each patient's relapse followed autologous stem cell transplantation, and brentuximab vedotin exposure varied. Profiled with immunoSEQ multiplex PCR; TCRdb holds only in-frame clones, not every one. The table includes around 53,000 clones, approximately 76% detected once. The material was peripheral blood mononuclear cells (PBMCs), obtained before the fourth cycle of nivolumab. The receptors stem from a human donor with classical Hodgkin lymphoma.

The rearrangement joins TRBV5-8 to TRBJ2-4; D uncertain. Germline V gene lookup returns CDR1 SGHTS and CDR2 YDEGEE. There are 15 residues in the CDR3. The V end lost 2 bases, the J end lost 0 bases, and 9 bases lay between the germline ends. The chain's CDR3 is CASSLGQLAKNIQYF. The CDR3 coding sequence is TGTGCCAGCAGCTTAGGGCAGCTAGCCAAAAACATTCAGTACTTC.

The V call is TRBV19, the J call TRBJ2-1; no clear D gene. The CDR3 runs to 12 residues. Germline-derived CDR1 and CDR2 are LNHDA and SQIVND (reference sequence). V dropped 7 bases and J dropped 3 bases, with 7 bases sitting between them. CDR3 DNA: TGTGCCAGTAAGGGTAACTACAATGAGCAGTTCTTC. This translates into CASKGNYNEQFF.

The V gene is TRBV7-2, the J gene TRBJ2-7; D could derive from TRBD1 or TRBD2 (5 bases each). This CDR3 comprises 15 residues. CDR1 is SGHTA and CDR2 is FQGNSA in the germline V gene. Trimming took off 3 bases at V and 4 bases at J, with 16 bases between the two ends. Written as DNA, the CDR3 is TGTGCCAGCAGCTTGGTCACCGGGGCCTCTTACGAGCAGTACTTC. This sequence encodes CASSLVTGASYEQYF.

The chain employs TRBV4-3 and TRBJ2-1; D ambiguous. Deletions cut 1 base from V and 4 bases from J, with 11 bases between. CDR1 LGHNA and CDR2 YSLEER come from the germline V gene. CDR3 length: 15 residues. CDR3 nucleotides: TGCGCCAGCAGCCAAGCTGAAAACCAATACAATGAGCAGTTCTTC. Translating it yields CASSQAENQYNEQFF.

The chain combines TRBV4-1 with TRBJ2-5; D remains unclear. The germline V gene encodes CDR1 MGHRA and CDR2 YSYEKL. V was cut by 2 bases and J by 1 base, with 5 bases left in between. The CDR3 covers 13 residues. Here the CDR3 DNA reads TGCGCCAGCAGCCAAACAGCCCAAGAGACCCAGTACTTC. It codes for CASSQTAQETQYF.

The gene calls are TRBV2 and TRBJ2-5; D is possibly TRBD2 (5 bases). Between the trimmed V and J ends, which lost 3 bases and 2 bases, there was a span of 10 bases. CDR3 length: 14 amino acids. Germline V gene data show CDR1 as SNHLY and CDR2 as FYNNEI. The DNA for the CDR3 is TGTGCCAGCAGTGAGAAGAGGGTACAAGAGACCCAGTACTTC. It specifies CASSEKRVQETQYF. Drawing the rest from reference TRBV2 and TRBJ2-5, the complete variable domain is EPEVTQTPSHQVTQMGQEVILRCVPISNHLYFYWYRQILGQKVEFLVSFYNNEISEKSEIFDDQFSVERPDGSNFTLKIRSTKLEDSAMYFCASSEKRVQETQYFGPGTRLLVL.

This chain connects TRBV20-1 to TRBJ2-3; D is ambiguous. Germline V lookup: CDR1 DFQATT, CDR2 SNEGSKA (reference sequence). The CDR3 is 11 amino acids. Trimming cost V 4 bases and J 7 bases, with 9 bases left between them. CDR3 sequence (DNA): TGCAGTGCTACCTTGAGTCATACGCAGTATTTT. This sequence encodes CSATLSHTQYF.

This clone has just a few counts. V is TRBV23-1 and J is TRBJ2-7; D remains unclear. TRBV23-1 falls under the ORF class, with uncertain function. This CDR3 region has 14 residues. V lost 3 bases to trimming and J lost 4 bases, with 13 bases between them. The CDR3 nucleotides read TGCGCCAGCAGTCAGCCCTTCCTGAGATACGAGCAGTACTTC. This gives the protein CASSQPFLRYEQYF.

The V and J genes are TRBV19 and TRBJ1-1; 9 bases fit TRBD1. The germline V gene has CDR1 LNHDA and CDR2 SQIVND (reference sequence). The CDR3 totals 18 residues. V shed 6 bases and J 0 bases; nucleotides not matched to a gene: 14. The CDR3 bases are TGTGCCAGTAGAAGTGGGACAGGGAGCTCAAGGCTGAACACTGAAGCTTTCTTT. It translates to CASRSGTGSSRLNTEAFF.

The DNA for the CDR3 is TGTGCCAGCAGTTATACCGGGAGGTGGGATACGCAGTATTTT. Its protein is CASSYTGRWDTQYF. The chain combines TRBV28 with TRBJ2-3, with 7 bases matching TRBD2. The CDR3 sequence is 14 residues long. Germline CDR1 reads MDHEN; CDR2 reads SYDVKM. J lost 6 bases, V lost 4 bases, and 7 bases had no gene match.

This chain connects TRBV14 to TRBJ2-7, with D tentatively TRBD1 (6 bases). V lost 4 bases and J 7 bases, leaving 11 bases between the germline ends. The CDR3 loop spans 12 amino acids. Germline values: CDR1 SGHDN, CDR2 FVKESK. The CDR3 spells CASSPTGWEQYF. CDR3 nucleotides: TGTGCCAGCAGCCCCACAGGGTGGGAGCAGTACTTC.

This clone was counted many times. The CDR3 loop is CASSEVSSSQPQHF. Here the CDR3 DNA reads TGTGCCAGCAGTGAAGTGAGTTCATCACAGCCCCAGCATTTT. The J gene is TRBJ1-5, the V gene TRBV2; D is unresolved. CDR1 is SNHLY and CDR2 is FYNNEI in the germline V gene. The CDR3 sequence is 14 residues long. The V and J ends lost 1 base and 7 bases respectively, with 11 bases between them.

This clone was detected once. The DNA for the CDR3 is TGTGCCAGCATAAGCGTCAGCACCACAGATACGCAGTATTTT. This gives the protein CASISVSTTDTQYF. The chain uses TRBV28 and TRBJ2-3; D remains unclear. The V gene lost 7 bases and the J gene lost 2 bases, with 13 bases spanning the gap. The CDR3 has 14 residues. Germline lookup yields CDR1 MDHEN and CDR2 SYDVKM.

The rearrangement links TRBV9 to TRBJ1-1; TRBD1 matches 8 bases. CDR3 length: 14 amino acids. Looked up from germline, CDR1 is SGDLS and CDR2 is YYNGEE. V was pared by 1 base and J by 3 bases, with 2 bases of the junction left unmatched. The DNA of the CDR3 is TGTGCCAGCAGCGTACAGGGGGCCGACACTGAAGCTTTCTTT. It codes for CASSVQGADTEAFF.

V usage is TRBV29-1 and J usage is TRBJ2-1, with D perhaps TRBD2 (6 bases). The V gene's germline CDR1 is SQVTM and CDR2 ANQGSEA. The CDR3 contains 13 residues. Trimming took 1 base from V and 8 from J, leaving 12 bases between them. The CDR3 DNA is TGCAGCGTTGAAGGCCGGACTACTTATGAGCAGTTCTTC. Its translation: CSVEGRTTYEQFF.

This chain connects TRBV4-3 to TRBJ2-3; D is uncertain. This CDR3 contains 14 residues. The V gene lost 4 bases and the J gene lost 7 bases, with 15 bases spanning the gap. CDR1 is LGHNA and CDR2 is YSLEER in the germline V gene. The CDR3 DNA reads as TGCGCCAGCAGCCGACACGGACCTCTTAATACGCAGTATTTT. Residues: CASSRHGPLNTQYF.

The rearrangement joins TRBV12-5 to TRBJ2-5; 8 bases agree with TRBD2. J gave up 3 bases and V 6 bases, and 9 bases lay outside the gene matches. This CDR3 is 15 amino acids long. Germline V gene sequence: CDR1 LGHNT, CDR2 FRNRAP. In DNA form, the CDR3 reads TGTGCTAGTGGGGAACAGCGGGAGTACGAAGAGACCCAGTACTTC. This sequence encodes CASGEQREYEETQYF.

The chain carries TRBV5-1 and TRBJ1-1, with D possibly matching TRBD1 (5 bases). This CDR3 region has 14 residues. V was trimmed by 0 bases and J by 2 bases, leaving 8 bases between them. Germline V gene lookup returns CDR1 SGHRS and CDR2 YFSETQ. This CDR3 is CASSLDGHNTEAFF. In DNA, the CDR3 is TGCGCCAGCAGCTTGGATGGACATAACACTGAAGCTTTCTTT.

The gene calls are TRBV10-3 and TRBJ2-5; 8 bases align to TRBD1. V lost 2 bases to trimming and J lost 4 bases; unmatched junction nucleotides: 6. The CDR3 has 15 amino acids. Germline lookup yields CDR1 ENHRY and CDR2 SYGVKD. The CDR3 DNA reads TGTGCCATCAGTGAGACGACAGGGGCGGGAGAGACCCAGTACTTC. Protein sequence: CAISETTGAGETQYF.

V usage is TRBV7-9 and J usage is TRBJ2-2, with D hard to call. The CDR3 contains 13 residues. Germline loops: CDR1 SEHNR, CDR2 FQNEAQ (reference sequence). Trimming removed 1 base at V and 1 base at J, with 1 base between. The DNA for the CDR3 is TGTGCCAGCAGCTTAGGGAACACCGGGGAGCTGTTTTTT. Residues: CASSLGNTGELFF.

This chain joins TRBV5-1 and TRBJ2-1, with 10 bases fitting TRBD2. The V segment lost 3 bases and the J segment 3 bases; nucleotides outside the gene matches: 6. The CDR3 is 16 residues long. The germline V gene encodes CDR1 SGHRS and CDR2 YFSETQ. The CDR3 is CASSSLPSGSYNEQFF. The CDR3 DNA reads TGCGCCAGCAGCTCACTCCCTAGCGGGAGCTACAATGAGCAGTTCTTC.

The CDR3 loop is CASSEPGAWEQYF. The CDR3 coding sequence is TGTGCCAGCAGTGAACCAGGGGCTTGGGAGCAGTACTTC. The rearrangement uses TRBV6-1 and TRBJ2-7, with D possibly being TRBD1 (6 bases). V dropped 2 bases and J dropped 7 bases, with 12 bases sitting between them. Germline V gene data show CDR1 as MNHNS and CDR2 as SASEGT. The CDR3 covers 13 residues.